This T cell receptor beta chain derives from a study of cytomegalovirus exposure and HLA in healthy donors (dated by TCRdb to the late 2010s). Background for the entire study: According to an earlier analysis of a few hundred of the donors, 200 million or so T cells yielded 117 million unique TCR beta sequences and roughly 280 Gb of sequence data. Approximately 310 gigabases of sequencing data and tens of millions of unique TCR sequences were included in an early release covering 550 to 650 HLA-typed donors. Of the 398 genotyped donors, roughly 85% fell in the genetic ancestry cluster associated with self-reported Caucasian donors. The study was designed to test whether signatures of past pathogen exposure could be identified by cataloging public T cell receptors. The study used immunosequencing to profile the T cell repertoires of more than 650 subjects and linked those repertoires to cytomegalovirus serostatus. Besides the first cohort of around 670 subjects, a separate validation cohort made up of over a hundred different subjects was used. The study combined high-throughput TCR immunosequencing, statistical association of individual TCRs with disease status, and machine learning to predict cytomegalovirus infection status. A later analysis re-examined previously published TCR beta repertoires from over 500 donors and added high-resolution HLA genotyping to investigate patterns of TCR occurrence. The later analysis used no new phenotypic data to find candidate immune exposures, relying instead on TCR beta sequences and their occurrence across donors. To decide whether each TCR beta V gene segment behaved as functional or pseudogenic, an earlier analysis of some 600 of the donors relied on high-throughput TCR beta sequencing. Donor age, sex, ethnicity and CMV serostatus were compiled alongside the repertoire data. Genome-wide SNP genotypes for about 65% of the roughly 700 donors were used in a later genetic analysis, which treated that subset as a discovery cohort. Every discovery cohort repertoire had been produced on one sequencing platform. HLA typing included class I and class II loci at four-digit resolution. Typing coverage varied by locus: 629-630 donors for A, B, C, DRB1 and DQB1; approximately 500 for DQA1; about 570 for DPA1; approximately 470 for DPB1. Because of strong linkage in the cohort, roughly 5 DR-DQ haplotypes were treated as single units for association and clustering. On average, roughly 240,000 unique TCR beta nucleotide sequences were sequenced per donor among 350 to 400 genotyped donors of the cohort, with approximately 18% of those sequences being non-productive.

Beyond this particular receptor, the publication reports: In a later genetic analysis, fewer N-insertions in productive TCRs were reported among donors in an Asian-associated ancestry cluster than the approximately 710-donor mean. Roughly uniform sequencing depth across donors was assumed in presence/absence analyses, although this assumption may not hold. The study listed approximately 160 TCR beta chains as associated with cytomegalovirus. A further reported finding was that TCR beta sequences accurately predicted the HLA-A and HLA-B alleles for most subjects in the first cohort. A cluster of highly shared sequence variants was judged likely to be a technical artifact of the sequencing pipeline. Because counts were too low, 15 to 20 rarely observed V segments, including chromosome 9 orphons, were left out of the earlier analysis of 500 to 750 of the donors. A few of the identified cytomegalovirus-associated TCR beta chains were confirmed in vitro to be specific for cytomegalovirus antigens. When HLA alleles, especially DR and DQ, strongly co-occurred, attributing TCR associations to individual alleles was difficult. In a later genetic analysis, a missense DCLRE1C variant was associated with V-gene and J-gene trimming of TCR beta chains, and the association was replicated in an independent cohort. Most CMV-associated TCR beta chains appeared to be HLA-restricted in a later analysis, and the HLA associations seemed to be driven largely by CMV exposure. Because the 87-base-pair reads could not distinguish some IMGT-functional V segments, including TRBV6-2 and TRBV6-3, those segments were excluded. The classifier was reported to diagnose cytomegalovirus status with high specificity and sensitivity in both the original and validation cohorts. While some public TCRs were present in many individuals, most TCR sequences turned up only very rarely across donors. In a later analysis, TCR association rates were found to vary across HLA loci, with the most associated TCRs seen for DRB1 alleles and the fewest for HLA-C alleles. Compared with equally common non-associated chains, HLA-associated TCR beta chains in a later analysis were more clonally expanded and had lower generation probabilities. It was suggested by the authors that the approach could potentially be generalized to other disease states and immunological phenotypes. Linkage disequilibrium might explain the correlated functional status among segregating V segments, but an unknown experimental factor could not be ruled out. In a later analysis, several top co-occurrence clusters were reported to appear linked to parvovirus B19, influenza, CMV and Epstein-Barr virus. This cohort had only TCR beta chains sequenced, and the lack of alpha or paired-chain data limited which features could be detected. In a later analysis, some 17,000 TCR beta sequences were associated with specific HLA alleles at a false discovery rate of 0.05. Immune exposure information for the cohort was limited to CMV serostatus. HLA typing was unavailable for some donors at each locus, so association tests used only the typed subset. An earlier analysis of roughly 570 of the donors showed that most TCR beta V segments appeared in productive rearrangements either about 87% or about 30% of the time, which broadly matched IMGT annotations.

V and J are truncated by 3 bases and 2 bases respectively, leaving an intervening sequence of 14 bases. Sequences SGHTA (CDR1) and FQGNSA (CDR2) are obtained from the germline V gene. Reading from cysteine to phenylalanine, the CDR3 counts 15 amino acids. Of all the DNA, just the CDR3 is kept, 45 bases in frame from base 1. The cohort consisted of 600 to 700 healthy bone marrow donors. At the time of sampling, all cohort members were nominally healthy, though unrecorded immune exposures were likely present. The donor tested CMV seronegative, placing the donor among the 352 seronegative members of the cohort. Each donor provided a peripheral blood sample, and peripheral blood mononuclear cells were used for TCR beta sequencing. Genomic DNA extraction from the blood cell samples was performed with the Qiagen DNeasy Blood Extraction Kit. Receptors were amplified or captured by the immunoSEQ multiplex PCR assay. The multiplex PCR relied on a mix of 60 forward primers for TCR Vbeta segments and 13 reverse primers for TCR Jbeta segments. Amplification of the CDR3 region of rearranged TCR beta genes was performed with a multiplex PCR assay on genomic DNA. Amplified TCR beta libraries were sequenced as 87-base-pair reads on the Illumina HiSeq System. Under the source paper's analysis protocol: A later analysis counted tens of millions of unique TCR beta chains across the 550 to 750 repertoires, and roughly 11 million of these chains were shared by at least two donors. A nearest-neighbor algorithm error-corrected the raw reads and collapsed the reads into unique sequences, merging closely related sequences to remove PCR and sequencing errors. Alignment of CDR3 sequences to IMGT reference sequences was used to assign V, D and J gene segments. For a sequence to be retained, a match of at least six nucleotides to both a V gene segment and a J gene segment was required. Rearrangements were called productive when the CDR3 lacked stop codons and stayed in frame with V and J; all others were non-productive. CDR3 was defined by IMGT convention, running from the second conserved V-encoded cysteine to the conserved J-encoded phenylalanine. In an earlier analysis of roughly 610 of the donors, sequences lacking an unambiguous match to a single V gene segment were excluded. An earlier analysis of fewer than 650 of the donors classified V segments as functional when productive rearrangements were above 56.7% and as segregating when the standard deviation between donors was above 5%. A statistical classification framework was built for diagnosing cytomegalovirus status from the catalog of TCR beta chain sequences. In a later analysis, TCR nucleotide sequences were compared against IMGT/GENE-DB human TR gene sequences so that V and J genes could be assigned. The TCRdist pipeline was used in a later analysis to assign CDR3 sequences and most-parsimonious VDJ recombination scenarios. A later analysis defined each TCR beta chain by its CDR3 amino acid sequence plus V-gene family, and excluded reads lacking a unique V-gene family. In a later analysis, around 600 highly shared, low-generation-probability nucleotide sequences were removed to address suspected cross-contamination and a sequencing artifact. In a later analysis, a clonal expansion index was calculated for each public chain from normalized within-repertoire ranks of inferred template counts. In a later analysis, generation probabilities were computed with a VDJ recombination model fitted to out-of-frame rearrangements, and the resulting probabilities were checked against IGoR. Hypergeometric tests were used in a later analysis to score TCR-TCR, TCR-HLA and TCR-CMV co-occurrence, with a repertoire-size bias correction applied to the TCR pairs. A later analysis estimated false discovery rates by permuting HLA or CMV assignments 20 times. In a later analysis, co-occurring TCRs were grouped using DBSCAN, with TCRdist sequence similarity added in when clustering inside HLA-allele-positive subsets. Repertoires with fewer than 30,000 or more than 120,000 public chains were left out of co-occurrence clustering, as were about five repertoires with anomalous nucleotide sharing. TCRdb carries this immuneACCESS record with in-frame sequences only. Its versions omit some clonotypes, under half of them owing to an unresolved V gene in the studies checked, with the rest unexplained. Clone size and V and J calls were adopted from that table, with D and trimming inferred from the DNA. This sample lists 150,000 to 200,000 clones; roughly 84% were detected once. Jointly, the top ten make up 1.5% to 2.5% of the sample.

A word on this clone: Its cognate antigen has yet to be identified. Base qualities were left out, and no much larger clone turns up one base away.

Source material: PBMCs. The rearranged segments are TRBV7-2 and TRBJ2-7; the D gene is possibly TRBD1, with 6 bases matching. This receptor was obtained from a man aged 18 to 29 in good health and CMV-seronegative. The nucleotides are TGTGCCAGCAGCTTCTACAGGGCAGGGACCTACGAGCAGTACTTC. This translates into CASSFYRAGTYEQYF. This CDR3, with the reference TRBV7-2 and TRBJ2-7 proteins standing in past its ends, gives the full variable domain GAGVSQSPSNKVTEKGKDVELRCDPISGHTALYWYRQSLGQGLEFLIYFQGNSAPDKSGLPSDRFSAERTGGSVSTLTIQRTQQEDSAVYLCASSFYRAGTYEQYFGPGTRLTVT.